One and the same sample provided the 10 T cell receptor beta chains below, sequenced in a study of control samples from healthy donors and cancer patients. Sequenced by immunoSEQ multiplex PCR; TCRdb stores in-frame clones only, minus some. The profile shows about 120,000 clones, about 92% of them singletons. Specimen: blood. The receptors derive from a woman in her 50s in good health.

The chain employs TRBV3-1 (or the pseudogene TRBV3-2) and TRBJ2-3, with TRBD2 matching 9 bases. Germline trimming cut 4 bases from V and 2 bases from J; bases unmatched to any gene: 4. This CDR3 region has 15 residues. Germline V gene lookup returns CDR1 LGHDT and CDR2 YNNKEL (reference sequence). CDR3 in amino acids: CASSRSGRFTDTQYF. The CDR3 DNA follows: TGTGCCAGCAGCCGTAGCGGGAGATTCACAGATACGCAGTATTTT.

The CDR3 sequence: CASTDRGSDSPLHF. Here the CDR3 DNA reads TGTGCCAGCACCGACAGGGGATCTGATTCACCCCTCCACTTT. The rearrangement joins TRBV25-1 to TRBJ1-6; 8 bases are shared with TRBD1. V lost 7 bases to trimming and J lost 8 bases; unmatched junction nucleotides: 7. Germline V gene lookup returns CDR1 MGHDK and CDR2 SYGVNS. The CDR3 is 14 amino acids.

The genes are TRBV2 and TRBJ2-7, with unresolved D. Trimming stripped 7 bases from V and 5 bases from J, with 12 bases between. This CDR3 is built from 12 residues. Germline CDR1 SNHLY, CDR2 FYNNEI. The CDR3 coding sequence is TGTGCCAGCACCCAAAGCCGGCACGAGCAGTACTTC. Protein sequence: CASTQSRHEQYF.

V and J are TRBV5-6 and TRBJ1-5; tentative D call: TRBD1 (5 bases). Deletions cut 3 bases from V and 6 bases from J, with 16 bases between. The CDR3 loop spans 15 amino acids. Per germline, CDR1 SGHDT and CDR2 YYEEEE. In nucleotides, the CDR3 is TGTGCCAGCAGCTCGGGACTCTCATCCAGTCAGCCCCAGCATTTT. Translated, it gives CASSSGLSSSQPQHF.

In the case of this clone: Sequence at one end of the junction differs from germline and may be a read error. The CDR3 loop is CASSRGNQPPVYF. The CDR3 DNA sequence: TGTGCCAGCAGCCGAGGGAATCAGCCCCCAGTTTATTTT. V is TRBV7-9 and J is TRBJ1-5; no reliable D call. The CDR3 contains 13 residues. Germline loops: CDR1 SEHNR, CDR2 FQNEAQ (reference sequence).

The chain recombines TRBV3-1 (or the pseudogene TRBV3-2) with TRBJ2-7; tentative D call: TRBD2 (5 bases). Between the trimmed V and J ends, which lost 2 bases and 6 bases, there was a span of 11 bases. Germline CDR1 and CDR2: LGHDT and YNNKEL (reference sequence). The CDR3 is 13 amino acids. The CDR3 coding sequence is TGTGCCAGCAGCCAATTCTCAGGAGGCGAGCAGTACTTC. Amino acids: CASSQFSGGEQYF.

A single count supports this clone. This chain connects TRBV19 to TRBJ1-5; D unresolved. The V end was cut by 1 base, the J end by 4 bases, with 14 bases between. CDR1 and CDR2 (germline): LNHDA, SQIVND (reference sequence). The CDR3 has 16 residues. The chain's CDR3 is CASSIGVRARNQPQHF. The CDR3 DNA reads TGTGCCAGTAGTATAGGGGTGCGGGCTCGGAATCAGCCCCAGCATTTT.

The sample holds one count of this clone. In DNA, the CDR3 is TGTGCCGCGAATCCGACGGGGAATTCACCCCTCCACTTT. Encoded protein: CAANPTGNSPLHF. The V gene is TRBV30, the J gene TRBJ1-6; unclear D gene. CDR1 is GTSNPN, CDR2 SVGIG, per germline (reference sequence). Trimming stripped 8 bases from V and 7 bases from J, with 15 bases between. The CDR3 has 13 residues. Variable domain in full (rest from reference TRBV30 and TRBJ1-6): SQTIHQWPATLVQPVGSPLSLECTVEGTSNPNLYWYRQAAGRGLQLLFYSVGIGQISSEVPQNLSASRPQDRQFILSSKKLLLSDSGFYLCAANPTGNSPLHFGNGTRLTVT.

This clone was recorded only once. The chain couples TRBV6-5 to TRBJ2-6; TRBD1 is a possible D gene (6 bases). CDR1 MNHEY and CDR2 SVGAGI come from the germline V gene. The CDR3 spans 13 residues. V lost 8 bases and J lost 2, with 7 bases in between. CDR3 in DNA: TGTGCCAGCCAGGGGACTGGGGCCAACGTCCTGACTTTC. Its protein is CASQGTGANVLTF.

V is TRBV10-1 and J is TRBJ1-1, with D hard to call. The germline V gene encodes CDR1 WNHNN and CDR2 SYGVQD (reference sequence). The CDR3 loop spans 13 amino acids. V was clipped by 5 bases and J by 0 bases, with 7 bases between them. This CDR3 is CASSPDMNTEAFF. In nucleotides, the CDR3 is TGCGCCAGCAGTCCAGACATGAACACTGAAGCTTTCTTT.